This is a list of T cell receptor beta chains from one sample in a study of shared clonotypes between healthy human individuals. Profiled with immunoSEQ multiplex PCR; TCRdb holds only in-frame clones, not every one. The table has 1,500,000 or so clones, around 98.5% seen once; the top ten hold 0.36%. Sequenced sample: naive CD4+ T cells sorted from blood. These receptor sequences come from a man in his thirties or forties in good health. Both conserved end residues are part of each CDR3. Each record gives: J gene, V gene, CDR3 protein.

TRBJ1-2	TRBV6-1	CASTIGRGGRVGYTF
TRBJ2-1	TRBV2	CASKIGSNNEQFF
TRBJ2-3	TRBV12-5	CASGLELLAGGWGTDTQYF
TRBJ2-7	TRBV6-5	CASSYLSARGAYEQYF
TRBJ2-1	TRBV5-1	CASRDTGTADNEQFF
TRBJ1-5	TRBV27	CASSFSGRPQHF
TRBJ1-1	TRBV7-8	CASSLAGAGTEAFF
TRBJ2-7	TRBV9	CASSTGQGSYEQYF
TRBJ2-7	TRBV28	CASSTGYEQYF
TRBJ2-2	TRBV15	CATSFRQGNTGELFF
TRBJ2-3	TRBV5-1	CASSLKQGGTNTQYF
TRBJ1-2	TRBV10-3	CAISEQQGSGYTF
TRBJ1-1	TRBV4-1	CASSQDNEGLNTEAFF
TRBJ2-2	TRBV7-9	CASIGTGIGELFF
TRBJ2-5	TRBV4-1	CASSQDVQAAALEETQYF
TRBJ2-1	TRBV5-1	CASSTAGAPKYNEQFF
TRBJ1-1	TRBV5-1	CASSPEGDTEAFF
TRBJ2-3	TRBV11-3	CASSFRPDDSTQYF
TRBJ2-2	TRBV28	CASSSHQREWTGELFF
TRBJ2-2	TRBV7-6	CASSHFSGAGNTGELFF
TRBJ2-2	TRBV5-1	CASSLGASGATGELFF
TRBJ2-5	TRBV10-3	CAIRTQSGGQETQYF
TRBJ2-2	TRBV18	CASSPTARSGIF
TRBJ2-7	TRBV18	CASSPPSTGHNEQYF
TRBJ2-7	TRBV5-1	CASSLTPLRHEQYF
TRBJ2-3	TRBV18	CASSTRTGRAVDTQYF
TRBJ2-1	TRBV18	CASSPQSSYNEQFF
TRBJ2-1	TRBV14	CASSQRAGGPPPYSYNEQFF
TRBJ2-7	TRBV6-1	CASSGNPRDISYEQYF
TRBJ2-7	TRBV5-1	CASSRTSGWYEQYF
TRBJ2-7	TRBV30	CAWSGRVVSYEQYF
TRBJ1-1	TRBV6-6	CASSYTQGYMNTEAFF
TRBJ2-1	TRBV4-2	CASSSAIRSYNEQFF
TRBJ2-7	TRBV2	CARTGTGQHEQYF
TRBJ1-4	TRBV5-5	CASTPSRMAIGAKLFF
TRBJ2-5	TRBV9	CASSLLALGMETQYF
TRBJ1-1	TRBV6-5	CASSPSGVVRQAFF
TRBJ2-1	TRBV5-4	CASSSRDREYNEQFF
TRBJ1-1	TRBV7-9	CASSLLQNTEAFF
TRBJ1-2	TRBV19	CASSTEGVIAGYTF